This TCR beta chain is from a study of early stage breast cancer tumors. The assay was immunoSEQ multiplex PCR, and TCRdb's table has in-frame clones only and misses some. The table includes about 70,000 clones, about 85% detected once. Germline assignment: CDR1 SGHNT and CDR2 YENEEA. The CDR3 runs to 12 residues. Trimming removed 2 bases from V and 5 bases from J, with 3 bases in between. Study-level points and caveats: Tumor and normal breast were distinguished via blood comparison in about 90% of the 16 patients. Enriched TCRB sequences shared across patients were mostly commonly generated sequences. Unsorted bulk genomic DNA sequencing lacked pairing and functional marker data.

On this clone itself: The target antigen is unknown.

The receptor was isolated from a person aged 40-50 years with breast cancer. The rearrangement joins TRBV11-3 to TRBJ2-2, with D unresolved. The sample consisted of blood. CDR3 loop: CASSLKTGELFF. CDR3 coding DNA: TGTGCCAGCAGCTTAAAGACCGGGGAGCTGTTTTTT.